This TCR beta chain was found in a study of neurological immune-mediated disorders. With 10-nucleotide random UMIs, 5'RACE was used to make the cDNA. One entry per CDR3 protein, called by TCRdb with MiXCR from the 5' RACE reads. The table lists 25,000 to 35,000 distinct CDR3 sequences, about 4.5% of them singletons, with roughly 23% in the top ten. General study points: Because no CDR3 amino acid sequences were shared across subjects by expanded clones, private repertoires were suggested in all groups. In HTLV-1-associated myelopathy, TCR clonal expansion was greatest, and in multiple sclerosis it was least, below healthy controls.

This clonotype was counted at least ten times. Its antigen is as yet unknown. CDR3 length: 15 residues. With 3 bases clipped from V and 0 bases from J, the junction kept 3 bases outside the gene matches. Per germline, CDR1 SGHRS and CDR2 YFSETQ. Sequenced input: PBMCs. The J gene is TRBJ2-1, the V gene TRBV5-1; 7 bases align to TRBD1. The TCR comes from a man aged 18 to 30 in good health. CDR3 sequence reads: CASSSGQSSYNEQFF. The CDR3 DNA reads TGCGCCAGCAGCTCGGGACAGAGCTCCTACAATGAGCAGTTCTTC.